This entry concerns a single TCR beta chain. Trimming cost V 3 bases and J 1 base, with 12 bases left between them. This CDR3 contains 15 residues. CDR1 is SGHVS, CDR2 FNYEAQ, per germline. The data stem from a study of blood T cell repertoires in COVID-19. The assay was immunoSEQ multiplex PCR, and TCRdb's table has in-frame clones only and misses some. Among about 200,000 clones listed, 85% to 90% were seen once. The rearrangement uses TRBV7-6 and TRBJ1-2; D is possibly TRBD1 (6 bases). This receptor was taken from a man aged 55 to 70 with acute or convalescent COVID-19. The specimen was peripheral blood. CDR3 amino acids: CASSLGRGINYGYTF. CDR3 in DNA: TGTGCCAGCAGCTTGGGCAGGGGAATTAACTATGGCTACACCTTC.